These T cell receptor beta chains were read from a single sample in a study of blood T cell repertoires in COVID-19. Profiled with immunoSEQ multiplex PCR; TCRdb holds only in-frame clones, not every one. The sample lists 250,000 to 300,000 clones, 85% to 90% occurring once. Sequencing used peripheral blood. The origin of the receptors is a woman aged 25 to 45 with COVID-19, enrolled during active disease. CDR3s include the opening cysteine and the closing phenylalanine or tryptophan. A D gene is named only where the DNA matches it firmly. Expanded clones are given a class, and other clones once, few, many or no size at all.

TRBD1	TRBJ1-2	NA	TRBV6-5	TGTGCCAGCAGCATGACAGGGGGGCATGGCTACACCTTC	CASSMTGGHGYTF
TRBD1	TRBJ1-1	NA	TRBV10-3	TGTGCCATCAGTGCCGGGACAGGGGGCGCAGTAACTGAAGCTTTCTTT	CAISAGTGGAVTEAFF
TRBD1	TRBJ2-7	NA	TRBV27	TGTGCCAGCAGCCAGCCCGGGACAGTTGTCTACGAGCAGTACTTC	CASSQPGTVVYEQYF
TRBD2	TRBJ2-1	NA	TRBV2	TGTGCCAGCAGCGAAAGCGGGGCCGATTTAGCCTCCTACAATGAGCAGTTCTTC	CASSESGADLASYNEQFF
NA	TRBJ2-7	NA	TRBV9	TGTGCCAGCAGCGTGTGGGGGACTGGTACCTACGAGCAGTACTTC	CASSVWGTGTYEQYF
NA	TRBJ2-1	NA	TRBV28	TGTGCCAGTCATAGACAGGACTTCGACAATGAGCAGTTCTTC	CASHRQDFDNEQFF
TRBD2	TRBJ2-3	NA	TRBV28	TGTGCCAGCAGTTTGACTCTAGCGGGGGCTCCTGGCACAGATACGCAGTATTTT	CASSLTLAGAPGTDTQYF
NA	TRBJ1-1	NA	TRBV18	TGTGCCAGCTCACTGGGACAGAACACTGAAGCTTTCTTT	CASSLGQNTEAFF
TRBD1	TRBJ2-5	NA	TRBV7-9	TGTGCCAGCAGCTTCCAGGGGGCCGGGTCCCAGTACTTC	CASSFQGAGSQYF
NA	TRBJ1-1	NA	TRBV28	TGTGCCAGCACCCTATGGCAGGCTGCGGGACTCCTGAACACTGAAGCTTTCTTT	CASTLWQAAGLLNTEAFF
NA	TRBJ2-1	NA	TRBV3-1/TRBV3-2	TGTGCCAGCAGCCCTGTGGGACTTGAGCAGTTCTTC	CASSPVGLEQFF
NA	TRBJ1-1	NA	TRBV7-9	TGTGCCAGCTATCCGGCGGGGAAAGCTTTCTTT	CASYPAGKAFF
TRBD1	TRBJ1-2	NA	TRBV2	TGTGCCAGCAGCCGACAGGGGTCCAACTATGGCTACACCTTC	CASSRQGSNYGYTF
NA	TRBJ1-3	NA	TRBV5-1	TGCGCCAGCAGCTTGGCCGCTGGAAACACCATATATTTT	CASSLAAGNTIYF
TRBD1	TRBJ1-1	NA	TRBV11-1	TGTGCCAGCAGCTTAGCGCGTGGGACAGGATGGGAAGCTTTCTTT	CASSLARGTGWEAFF
TRBD1	TRBJ1-2	NA	TRBV9	TGTGCCAGCAGCGTCAACAGTTGGACAGGGGGTATCTATGGCTACACCTTC	CASSVNSWTGGIYGYTF
NA	TRBJ1-2	NA	TRBV12-5	TGTGCTAGTGGTTCTACCTCCCCCCCCGGCGGAAGCTATGGCTACACCTTC	CASGSTSPPGGSYGYTF
NA	TRBJ2-1	NA	TRBV6-5	TGTGCCAGCAGTCAGGCGTACAATGAGCAGTTCTTC	CASSQAYNEQFF
NA	TRBJ2-1	few	TRBV10-3	TGTGCCATCAGCGGACACTACAATGAGCAGTTCTTC	CAISGHYNEQFF
TRBD1	TRBJ1-2	NA	TRBV7-8	TGTGCCAGCAGCCCTCGGACAGGGAACTATGGCTACACCTTC	CASSPRTGNYGYTF